These 22 T cell receptor beta chains originate from one sample sequenced in a study of T cell responses to AZD1222 COVID-19 vaccine (dated by TCRdb to 2020 to 2023). The library was built by means of the immunoSEQ multiplex PCR assay. The table comes from immuneACCESS by way of TCRdb, which keeps in-frame sequences with V and J called. Part of the clones is missing from these tables; in studies checked, under half for an unresolved V gene and the rest for unknown reasons. The sample data list some 86,000 clones, and roughly nine tenths of these were observed just once. Together, the top ten hold less than 6% of the sample. This specimen's time point label, interpreted: about 28 days (+/-7) after the second vaccine dose. The specimen comprised peripheral blood, sampled 28 days after the second AZD1222 dose. Receptors originate from an adult who received the AZD1222 COVID-19 vaccine.

The chain links TRBV19 to TRBJ2-6; D call uncertain. Per germline, CDR1 LNHDA and CDR2 SQIVND (reference sequence). The CDR3 consists of 16 residues. Trimming left V 6 bases short and J 0 bases short, with 12 bases between. CDR3 nucleotide sequence: TGTGCCAGTAGCTGGCAGGCCCGCTCTGGGGCCAACGTCCTGACTTTC. Encoded protein: CASSWQARSGANVLTF.

The V call is TRBV5-5, the J call TRBJ1-4, with D uncertain. V was clipped by 2 bases and J by 10 bases, with 9 bases between them. The CDR3 covers 12 residues. Per the germline V gene, CDR1 is SGHKS and CDR2 is YYEKEE (reference sequence). CDR3 coding DNA: TGTGCCAGCAGCTTTTCCGGCCCAAAACTGTTTTTT. Translating gives CASSFSGPKLFF.

The chain uses TRBV7-2 and TRBJ1-1; D unclear. Germline loops: CDR1 SGHTA, CDR2 FQGNSA. With 3 bases removed from V and 4 bases from J, the gap between germline ends came to 9 bases. The CDR3 consists of 13 residues. CDR3 DNA: TGTGCCAGCAGCTTCGTTATCCGCACTGAAGCTTTCTTT. Its protein product is CASSFVIRTEAFF.

J is TRBJ2-3 and V is TRBV19; D is unresolved. The CDR3 consists of 12 residues. From germline, CDR1 is LNHDA and CDR2 SQIVND (reference sequence). Trimming stripped 1 base from V and 6 bases from J, with 5 bases between. CDR3 amino acids: CASSIGMDTQYF. DNA for the CDR3: TGTGCCAGTAGTATAGGGATGGATACGCAGTATTTT.

The chain is built from TRBV19 and TRBJ2-3; 7 positions match TRBD1. With 5 bases clipped from V and 6 bases from J, the junction kept 5 bases outside the gene matches. Germline-derived CDR1 and CDR2 are LNHDA and SQIVND (reference sequence). The CDR3 extends over 13 amino acids. The DNA for the CDR3 is TGTGCCAGTAGTGTCAGGGGGAAGGATACGCAGTATTTT. It is translated as CASSVRGKDTQYF.

The chain has TRBV5-1 and TRBJ2-1, with TRBD1 identical over 7 bases. V lost 0 bases and J lost 0; bases outside the gene matches: 21. This CDR3 has 22 amino acids. CDR1 SGHRS and CDR2 YFSETQ come from the germline V gene. The CDR3 sequence is CASSLGLPPGQPWAGSYNEQFF. CDR3 coding DNA: TGCGCCAGCAGCTTGGGACTCCCCCCGGGACAGCCATGGGCGGGCTCCTACAATGAGCAGTTCTTC.

The rearrangement joins TRBV4-3 to TRBJ2-6; 8 positions match TRBD1. Losses at the gene ends were 1 base for V and 2 bases for J; bases not matched to a gene: 1. The CDR3 has 16 amino acids. The germline CDR1 and CDR2 sequences are LGHNA and YSLEER. This CDR3 reads CASSQAGGAGANVLTF. DNA of the CDR3: TGCGCCAGCAGCCAAGCAGGGGGCGCTGGGGCCAACGTCCTGACTTTC.

This clone was recorded a few times. The rearrangement uses TRBV18 and TRBJ1-1; D not resolved. Germline V gives CDR1 KGHSH, CDR2 LQKENI. The CDR3 has 13 amino acids. V was pared by 6 bases and J by 3 bases, with 11 bases between. This chain's CDR3 is CASSKRRDTEAFF. CDR3 nucleotides: TGTGCCAGCTCCAAGCGGAGGGACACTGAAGCTTTCTTT.

The chain carries TRBV5-1 and TRBJ2-3; TRBD2 aligns across 9 bases. Germline CDR1 SGHRS, CDR2 YFSETQ. V shed 2 bases and J 4 bases; nucleotides not matched to a gene: 8. This CDR3 contains 16 residues. The CDR3 loop is CASSFSLAGSADTQYF. DNA for the CDR3: TGCGCCAGCAGCTTCTCCCTAGCGGGGAGCGCAGATACGCAGTATTTT.

The V call is TRBV4-3, the J call TRBJ1-1; the match to TRBD1 covers 7 bases. Per germline, CDR1 LGHNA and CDR2 YSLEER. There are 15 residues in the CDR3. The V gene end was trimmed by 8 bases and the J gene end by 0 bases; junction bases not matched to a gene: 9. The CDR3 protein is CASSTDRAMNTEAFF. CDR3 DNA sequence: TGCGCCAGCTCGACCGACAGGGCCATGAACACTGAAGCTTTCTTT.

The chain couples TRBV11-2 to TRBJ2-5; D is perhaps TRBD1 or TRBD2 (5 bases each). There are 16 residues in the CDR3. Germline assignment: CDR1 SGHAT and CDR2 FQNNGV. V was shortened by 7 bases and J by 0 bases, with 18 bases between the two germline ends. DNA of the CDR3: TGTGCCAGCAACTGGGGGAAGGGCACGTACCAAGAGACCCAGTACTTC. As protein: CASNWGKGTYQETQYF.

This clone occurred once. The V call is TRBV11-2, the J call TRBJ1-6, with 8 bases matching TRBD1. Germline V gene lookup returns CDR1 SGHAT and CDR2 FQNNGV. CDR3 size: 16 residues. V shed 6 bases and J 4 bases; nucleotides not matched to a gene: 8. The CDR3 region has the DNA TGTGCCAGCAGTACGGACAGGGTTGTATATAATTCACCCCTCCACTTT. This gives the protein CASSTDRVVYNSPLHF.

This clone occurred a few times. This chain uses TRBV5-5 with TRBJ2-2, with D unclear. The CDR3 is 15 residues long. In germline, CDR1 is SGHKS, CDR2 YYEKEE (reference sequence). Between the trimmed V and J ends, which lost 0 bases and 1 base, there was a span of 7 bases. As DNA, the CDR3 is TGTGCCAGCAGCTTGGTCCAGATGAACACCGGGGAGCTGTTTTTT. This encodes CASSLVQMNTGELFF. Using reference TRBV5-5 and TRBJ2-2 for the parts outside the CDR3, the full variable domain is DAGVTQSPTHLIKTRGQQVTLRCSPISGHKSVSWYQQVLGQGPQFIFQYYEKEERGRGNFPDRFSARQFPNYSSELNVNALLLGDSALYLCASSLVQMNTGELFFGEGSRLTVL.

This clone was seen only once. The V call is TRBV9, the J call TRBJ1-3; 9 bases are a match to TRBD1. Germline V gene data show CDR1 as SGDLS and CDR2 as YYNGEE. The CDR3 is 18 amino acids. Losses at the gene ends were 4 bases for V and 4 bases for J; bases not matched to a gene: 15. The CDR3 is CASSPPGTGIVGGNTIYF. The CDR3 DNA is TGTGCCAGCAGCCCCCCCGGGACAGGGATAGTAGGGGGAAACACCATATATTTT.

The rearrangement uses TRBV5-4 and TRBJ2-2, with 12 bases identical to TRBD2. Germline V gene lookup returns CDR1 SGHNT and CDR2 YYREEE (reference sequence). V gave up 4 bases and J gave up 0 bases; unmatched junction bases: 4. CDR3 length equals 17 residues. CDR3 protein: CASSRTSGGTNTGELFF. DNA for the CDR3: TGTGCCAGCAGCAGAACTAGCGGGGGGACGAACACCGGGGAGCTGTTTTTT.

V and J are TRBV9 and TRBJ1-5; maybe TRBD1 (6 bases). Trimming pared 4 bases from V and 0 bases from J, leaving 20 bases between. The germline V gene has CDR1 SGDLS and CDR2 YYNGEE. The CDR3 extends over 18 amino acids. The chain's CDR3 is CASSQSPRTANSNQPQHF. The CDR3 nucleotides read TGTGCCAGCAGCCAATCACCCCGGACAGCAAATAGCAATCAGCCCCAGCATTTT. Variable domain in full (rest from reference TRBV9 and TRBJ1-5): DSGVTQTPKHLITATGQRVTLRCSPRSGDLSVYWYQQSLDQGLQFLIQYYNGEERAKGNILERFSAQQFPDLHSELNLSSLELGDSALYFCASSQSPRTANSNQPQHFGDGTRLSIL.

This chain joins TRBV3-1 (or the pseudogene TRBV3-2) and TRBJ2-7; D is possibly TRBD2 (6 bases). The CDR3 length is 12 residues. The ends were cut back, 0 bases at V and 7 bases at J, with 7 bases in the middle. In germline, CDR1 is LGHDT, CDR2 YNNKEL (reference sequence). CDR3 nucleotide sequence: TGTGCCAGCAGCCAAGATGGAGGGGAGCAGTACTTC. This codes for CASSQDGGEQYF.

This chain's CDR3 is CATSGASTGSAQPQHF. CDR3 DNA: TGTGCCACCAGTGGTGCTTCGACAGGGTCGGCTCAGCCCCAGCATTTT. The chain is built from TRBV24-1 and TRBJ1-5; 7 bases fit TRBD1. The germline CDR1 and CDR2 sequences are KGHDR and SFDVKD. This CDR3 region has 16 residues. V was pared by 5 bases and J by 6 bases, with 12 bases of the junction left unmatched.

This sequence joins TRBV4-2 and TRBJ1-1; tentatively, D is TRBD1 (6 bases). Looked up from germline, CDR1 is LGHNA and CDR2 is YNFKEQ. Between the trimmed V and J ends, which lost 1 base and 4 bases, there was a span of 16 bases. The CDR3 spans 16 residues. DNA of the CDR3: TGTGCCAGCAGCCAAGCGGGATCAGGGGCGCGCACTGAAGCTTTCTTT. Protein sequence: CASSQAGSGARTEAFF.

The chain recombines TRBV7-8 with TRBJ1-3; D gene ambiguous. This CDR3 spans 15 amino acids. CDR1 and CDR2 from the germline V gene are SGHVS and FQNEAQ. The germline V and J ends were trimmed by 1 base and 0 bases, with 7 bases remaining between them. For the CDR3, the DNA is TGTGCCAGCAGCTTAGGAGTCAGCTCTGGAAACACCATATATTTT. Its translation: CASSLGVSSGNTIYF.

The chain links TRBV19 to TRBJ1-1, with a weak D call TRBD1 (5 bases). Trimming pared 1 base from V and 5 bases from J, leaving 20 bases between. This CDR3 contains 17 residues. Per germline, CDR1 LNHDA and CDR2 SQIVND (reference sequence). The CDR3 nucleotides are TGTGCCAGTAGTATAGCCACAGGCTTTGAGTTTAGGACTGAAGCTTTCTTT. This encodes CASSIATGFEFRTEAFF.

The rearrangement joins TRBV12-3 or TRBV12-4 to TRBJ2-1; a weak D match, TRBD2 (6 bases). Trimming took off 6 bases at V and 6 bases at J, with 12 bases between the two ends. The CDR3 extends over 13 amino acids. The CDR3 sequence: CASSPDGSNEQFF. The CDR3 DNA follows: TGTGCCAGCAGCCCCGACGGGAGCAATGAGCAGTTCTTC.